Below, 15 T cell receptor beta chains from the same sample are listed, as sequenced in a study of regulatory T cells in long-lasting Graves disease. Regarding time point: persistent/refractory GD, antithyroid drugs over 5 years with positive TRAb. From PBMCs, RNA was extracted and then used to make the TCR library. HTBI primers from iRepertoire and Arm-PCR of CDR3 regions yielded the TCR beta libraries. TCRdb reprocessed the multiplex PCR reads with MiXCR, giving one entry per CDR3 protein. The sample has about 310,000 distinct CDR3 sequences; 20% to 25% are singletons. Sequences were derived from peripheral blood mononuclear cells (PBMCs), sampled when the disease was refractory, from a patient treated with antithyroid drugs. Every receptor here comes from a female donor with Graves disease.

The table lists this clonotype with many counts. The chain carries TRBV6-5 and TRBJ1-4, with D maybe TRBD1 (5 bases). Germline assignment: CDR1 MNHEY and CDR2 SVGAGI. V was shortened by 4 bases and J by 7 bases, with 16 bases between the two germline ends. The CDR3 has 15 amino acids. CDR3 sequence reads: CASSSLGPGFEKLFF. In nucleotides, the CDR3 is TGTGCCAGCAGTTCACTCGGCCCAGGGTTTGAAAAACTGTTTTTT.

This clonotype was seen only a few times. The chain uses TRBV5-1 and TRBJ1-2; no clear D. The CDR3 covers 13 residues. Between the trimmed V and J ends, which lost 1 base and 6 bases, there was a span of 10 bases. Germline V CDR1 and CDR2: SGHRS, YFSETQ. Written as DNA, the CDR3 is TGCGCCAGCAGCTTGATGGCAGATGATGGCTACACCTTC. It encodes CASSLMADDGYTF.

V is TRBV7-3 and J is TRBJ2-5, with D hard to call. V was trimmed by 1 base and J by 5 bases, leaving 8 bases between them. Per the germline V gene, CDR1 is SGHTA and CDR2 is FQGTGA. The CDR3 runs to 13 residues. CDR3 coding DNA: TGTGCCAGCAGCTTAAGCTCTCTGGAGACCCAGTACTTC. This sequence encodes CASSLSSLETQYF. Full variable domain (rest looked up from reference TRBV7-3 and TRBJ2-5): GAGVSQTPSNKVTEKGKYVELRCDPISGHTALYWYRQSLGQGPEFLIYFQGTGAADDSGLPNDRFFAVRPEGSVSTLKIQRTERGDSAVYLCASSLSSLETQYFGPGTRLLVL.

This clonotype was seen many times. The V and J genes are TRBV12-3 or TRBV12-4 and TRBJ1-4; no clear D gene. Trimming removed 6 bases at V and 0 bases at J, with 11 bases between. The CDR3 totals 15 residues. Written as DNA, the CDR3 is TGTGCCAGCAGGCCAGGAGTATCAACTAATGAAAAACTGTTTTTT. It is translated as CASRPGVSTNEKLFF.

This clonotype came up many times. CDR3: CASSLDLGTNYGYTF. As DNA, the CDR3 is TGTGCCAGCAGCTTAGATTTGGGGACAAACTATGGCTACACCTTC. The chain links TRBV7-2 to TRBJ1-2; D is perhaps TRBD1 (6 bases). Between the trimmed V and J ends, which lost 1 base and 2 bases, there was a span of 11 bases. Germline-derived CDR1 and CDR2 are SGHTA and FQGNSA. This CDR3 has 15 residues.

Points on this clonotype: This may arise from a read error, as a much more abundant clone is one base away. The chain recombines TRBV6-2 or TRBV6-3 with TRBJ2-7, with TRBD1 matching 8 bases. Germline V gene data show CDR1 as MNHEY and CDR2 as SVGEGT. This CDR3 region has 17 residues. The CDR3 spells CTSSYGQGQVPPYEQYF. Written as DNA, the CDR3 is TGTACCAGCAGTTACGGACAGGGCCAGGTCCCCCCCTACGAGCAGTACTTC.

This clonotype appeared many times. This chain uses TRBV3-1 with TRBJ2-5; D unclear. The CDR3 spans 15 residues. Looked up from germline, CDR1 is LGHDT and CDR2 is YNNKEL (reference sequence). V dropped 4 bases and J dropped 2 bases, with 14 bases sitting between them. The chain's CDR3 is CASSPWDLGQETQYF. The CDR3 DNA reads as TGTGCCAGCAGCCCCTGGGATTTGGGGCAAGAGACCCAGTACTTC.

About this clonotype itself: A much more abundant neighbour one base away suggests this may be a read error. The V call is TRBV27, the J call TRBJ1-2, with 8 bases lining up with TRBD1. The germline gives CDR1 MNHEY, CDR2 SMNVEV (reference sequence). V shed 5 bases and J 4 bases; nucleotides not matched to a gene: 9. CDR3 size: 15 residues. CDR3 DNA: TGTGCCAGCAGTATCGGGACAGGAGCCTTCTATGGCTACACCTTC. Translation: CASSIGTGAFYGYTF.

Many counts were recorded for this clonotype. The genes are TRBV28 and TRBJ1-2; 8 bases match TRBD1. Unmatched junction bases numbered 6, after V lost 5 bases and J lost 7 bases. The CDR3 loop spans 13 amino acids. CDR1 and CDR2 from the germline V gene are MDHEN and SYDVKM. CDR3 sequence: CASSQGASIGYTF. CDR3 DNA: TGTGCCAGCAGTCAGGGGGCGAGTATTGGCTACACCTTC.

This clonotype showed up just a few times. The gene calls are TRBV6-2 or TRBV6-3 and TRBJ2-7; 12 positions match TRBD2. Germline lookup yields CDR1 MNHEY and CDR2 SVGEGT. V lost 6 bases, J lost 5 bases, and 2 bases stayed unmatched. This CDR3 has 13 residues. CDR3 DNA: TGTGCCAGCAGCACTAGCGGGAGGAACGAGCAGTACTTC. Its translation is CASSTSGRNEQYF.

The chain uses TRBV28 and TRBJ2-7, with a tentative D call TRBD2 (6 bases). Trimming removed 5 bases from V and 6 bases from J, with 11 bases in between. The CDR3 totals 12 residues. Per germline, CDR1 MDHEN and CDR2 SYDVKM. The CDR3 coding sequence is TGTGCCAGCAGTAGCCCGCGGGGCGAGCAGTACTTC. This encodes CASSSPRGEQYF.

V gene TRBV4-2 combines with J gene TRBJ2-7, with TRBD2 as a possible D gene (5 bases). CDR3 size: 16 residues. V was pared by 0 bases and J by 3 bases, with 15 bases between. From germline, CDR1 is LGHNA and CDR2 YNFKEQ. The CDR3 DNA sequence: TGTGCCAGCAGCCAAGATCGGGGTGGTAGTAACTACGAGCAGTACTTC. Translating gives CASSQDRGGSNYEQYF.

This clonotype was recorded at least ten times. The CDR3 protein is CASSPRQGRIEETQYF. CDR3 in DNA: TGTGCCAGCAGCCCCCGACAGGGCCGGATTGAAGAGACCCAGTACTTC. The chain joins TRBV11-2 to TRBJ2-5; 7 bases match TRBD1. The CDR3 contains 16 residues. Germline assignment: CDR1 SGHAT and CDR2 FQNNGV. V lost 5 bases and J lost 3; bases outside the gene matches: 12.

This clonotype was seen only a few times. The chain employs TRBV27 and TRBJ1-6; the match to TRBD1 covers 10 bases. Losses at the gene ends were 5 bases for V and 10 bases for J; bases not matched to a gene: 8. This CDR3 spans 15 amino acids. Germline CDR1 MNHEY, CDR2 SMNVEV (reference sequence). The CDR3 sequence: CASSIETGGLSPLHF. The CDR3 bases are TGTGCCAGCAGTATAGAGACAGGGGGCTTATCACCCCTCCACTTT.

V and J are TRBV19 and TRBJ2-7, with D maybe TRBD1 (5 bases). V was shortened by 10 bases and J by 4 bases, with 20 bases between the two germline ends. The CDR3 runs 14 residues. The germline gives CDR1 LNHDA, CDR2 SQIVND (reference sequence). CDR3 DNA: TGTGCCACCTCATGGGCAGGGCCGGATTACGAGCAGTACTTC. This translates into CATSWAGPDYEQYF. Variable domain in full (rest from reference TRBV19 and TRBJ2-7): DGGITQSPKYLFRKEGQNVTLSCEQNLNHDAMYWYRQDPGQGLRLIYYSQIVNDFQKGDIAEGYSVSREKKESFPLTVTSAQKNPTAFYLCATSWAGPDYEQYFGPGTRLTVT.